These 31 T cell receptor beta chains were all obtained from the same sample, sequenced in a study of blood T cell repertoires in COVID-19. The assay was immunoSEQ multiplex PCR, and TCRdb's table has in-frame clones only and misses some. Among 200,000 to 300,000 clones, over 75% were seen once, and the ten largest hold roughly 1.9%. The sequenced sample consisted of peripheral blood. The receptors come from a man aged 25 to 40 who had recovered from COVID-19.

This CDR3 is CASSSGGTTYEQYF. For the CDR3, the DNA is TGTGCCAGTAGTTCGGGGGGGACTACCTACGAGCAGTACTTC. J is TRBJ2-7 and V is TRBV19, with TRBD2 identical over 8 bases. The V gene's germline CDR1 is LNHDA and CDR2 SQIVND (reference sequence). The J segment lost 2 bases and the V segment lost 5 bases, leaving 5 bases of the junction unmatched. CDR3 length: 14 amino acids.

This clone is a singleton in its sample. Written as DNA, the CDR3 is TGTGCCAGCAGCCTTCGGGGGGCTACAGATACGCAGTATTTT. As protein: CASSLRGATDTQYF. The chain recombines TRBV7-3 with TRBJ2-3, with D possibly being TRBD2 (7 bases). Trimming cost V 5 bases and J 3 bases, with 12 bases left between them. This CDR3 is built from 14 residues. Germline V gene data show CDR1 as SGHTA and CDR2 as FQGTGA.

The chain recombines TRBV24-1 with TRBJ2-2; 7 nucleotides line up with TRBD2. The ends lost 3 bases at V and 4 bases at J; junction bases unmatched: 4. CDR1 is KGHDR, CDR2 SFDVKD, per germline. The CDR3 totals 15 residues. The CDR3 protein is CATSDTGGGTGELFF. Here the CDR3 DNA reads TGTGCCACCAGTGATACGGGAGGTGGCACCGGGGAGCTGTTTTTT.

Details on this clone: Possible read error: a much larger clone is one base away. The chain combines TRBV7-6 with TRBJ2-2; 7 bases line up with TRBD1. With V trimmed by 5 bases and J by 4 bases, 22 bases remained unmatched. The CDR3 is 20 amino acids. Germline loops: CDR1 SGHVS, CDR2 FNYEAQ. The CDR3 is CASSIKGQGDVYGRTGELFF. CDR3 bases: TGTGCCAGCAGCATAAAGGGGCAGGGGGATGTGTACGGCCGCACCGGGGAGCTGTTTTTT.

J is TRBJ1-2 and V is TRBV5-1; TRBD1 agrees at 11 bases. J was trimmed by 3 bases and V by 4 bases; bases with no gene match: 2. Germline V gives CDR1 SGHRS, CDR2 YFSETQ. CDR3 length: 14 amino acids. CDR3 amino acids: CASSLGQGDYGYTF. CDR3 nucleotides: TGCGCCAGCAGCCTGGGACAGGGGGACTATGGCTACACCTTC. Full variable domain (rest looked up from reference TRBV5-1 and TRBJ1-2): KAGVTQTPRYLIKTRGQQVTLSCSPISGHRSVSWYQQTPGQGLQFLFEYFSETQRNKGNFPGRFSGRQFSNSRSEMNVSTLELGDSALYLCASSLGQGDYGYTFGSGTRLTVV.

The chain links TRBV28 to TRBJ2-1; D is possibly TRBD2 (7 bases). V gave up 8 bases and J gave up 6 bases, with 20 bases separating them. CDR1 and CDR2 from the germline V gene are MDHEN and SYDVKM. The CDR3 is made up of 15 amino acids. The CDR3 region is CASAGGGRGANEQFF. DNA of the CDR3: TGTGCCAGCGCCGGAGGTGGTCGGGGGGCCAATGAGCAGTTCTTC.

This clone has a handful of counts. This chain uses TRBV4-1 with TRBJ1-4; weak D call: TRBD1 (6 bases). This CDR3 is built from 14 residues. Germline values: CDR1 MGHRA, CDR2 YSYEKL. V was clipped by 4 bases and J by 4 bases, with 10 bases between them. CDR3 sequence reads: CASSRTGFNEKLFF. CDR3 in DNA: TGCGCCAGCAGCCGAACAGGGTTTAATGAAAAACTGTTTTTT.

This clone was counted at least ten times. The chain is built from TRBV3-1 (or the pseudogene TRBV3-2) and TRBJ1-2, with 9 bases identical to TRBD1. Germline values: CDR1 LGHDT, CDR2 YNNKEL (reference sequence). The CDR3 extends over 17 amino acids. V shed 1 base and J 7 bases; nucleotides not matched to a gene: 13. The CDR3 sequence: CASSQGVPGQGPPGYTF. The CDR3 DNA reads TGTGCCAGCAGCCAAGGAGTTCCGGGACAGGGCCCCCCTGGCTACACCTTC.

Only a few counts were recorded for this clone. The chain couples TRBV15 to TRBJ2-7; D is perhaps TRBD1 (6 bases). Per germline, CDR1 LNHNV and CDR2 YYDKDF (reference sequence). V gave up 3 bases and J gave up 4 bases, with 16 bases separating them. This CDR3 is built from 15 residues. The CDR3 loop reads CATSSQDRNPYEQYF. CDR3 DNA: TGTGCCACCAGCAGTCAAGACAGGAACCCTTACGAGCAGTACTTC.

The chain couples TRBV29-1 to TRBJ1-1, with 8 bases matching TRBD1. The CDR3 sequence is 13 residues long. Germline loops: CDR1 SQVTM, CDR2 ANQGSEA. V lost 7 bases, J lost 2 bases, and 6 bases stayed unmatched. CDR3 protein: CSASGQENTEAFF. The CDR3 DNA is TGCAGCGCATCGGGACAGGAAAACACTGAAGCTTTCTTT.

This chain links TRBV6-2 or TRBV6-3 with TRBJ2-7; 7 bases map to TRBD2. The junction had 15 bases not matched to a gene; V was cut back by 6 bases and J by 7 bases. This CDR3 is built from 15 residues. Per the germline V gene, CDR1 is MNHEY and CDR2 is SVGEGT. In nucleotides, the CDR3 is TGTGCCAGCAGCTCTGTGGAGCGGGATTGGTGGGAGCAGTACGTC. Protein: CASSSVERDWWEQYV.

This clone was seen only a few times. The chain employs TRBV3-1 (or the pseudogene TRBV3-2) and TRBJ1-5; D may be TRBD1 (6 bases). Trimming stripped 1 base from V and 7 bases from J, with 14 bases between. This CDR3 is built from 15 residues. Germline lookup yields CDR1 LGHDT and CDR2 YNNKEL (reference sequence). The CDR3 DNA is TGTGCCAGCAGCCAAGGGGGGCAGGGCGGCCAGCCCCAGCATTTT. Protein product: CASSQGGQGGQPQHF.

In this sample, this clone turned up many times. The chain uses TRBV15 and TRBJ2-2; D perhaps matches TRBD2 (6 bases). The germline V gene encodes CDR1 LNHNV and CDR2 YYDKDF (reference sequence). The CDR3 is 15 residues long. Trimming cost V 5 bases and J 3 bases, with 13 bases left between them. CDR3 in DNA: TGTGCCACCAGCCACGGTAGCGGCGACACCGGGGAGCTGTTTTTT. Translation gives CATSHGSGDTGELFF.

The CDR3 region has the DNA TGTGCCAGCAGACAATCAGCAACTAATGAAAAACTGTTTTTT. It yields the protein CASRQSATNEKLFF. This chain joins TRBV7-2 and TRBJ1-4; no clear D. V was clipped by 6 bases and J by 0 bases, with 8 bases between them. Germline V gene data show CDR1 as SGHTA and CDR2 as FQGNSA. The CDR3 covers 14 residues. Complete variable domain (other parts from reference TRBV7-2 and TRBJ1-4): GAGVSQSPSNKVTEKGKDVELRCDPISGHTALYWYRQSLGQGLEFLIYFQGNSAPDKSGLPSDRFSAERTGGSVSTLTIQRTQQEDSAVYLCASRQSATNEKLFFGSGTQLSVL.

This chain connects TRBV6-5 to TRBJ1-1, with D uncertain. This CDR3 region has 14 residues. Germline V gives CDR1 MNHEY, CDR2 SVGAGI. V was pared by 0 bases and J by 3 bases, with 8 bases between. Written as DNA, the CDR3 is TGTGCCAGCAGTTACTCGATCTACGACACTGAAGCTTTCTTT. It codes for CASSYSIYDTEAFF.

The chain combines TRBV5-1 with TRBJ1-6, with 10 positions matching TRBD1. Germline V lookup: CDR1 SGHRS, CDR2 YFSETQ. V lost 3 bases and J lost 5; bases outside the gene matches: 8. The CDR3 spans 17 residues. The CDR3 DNA follows: TGCGCCAGCAGCTCCGGACAGGGGGGATACAATAATTCACCCCTCCACTTT. Residues: CASSSGQGGYNNSPLHF.

The chain uses TRBV10-1 and TRBJ2-3; D gene unclear. The CDR3 is 13 amino acids. Germline V gives CDR1 WNHNN, CDR2 SYGVQD (reference sequence). The V end lost 6 bases, the J end lost 5 bases, and 12 bases lay between the germline ends. CDR3 coding DNA: TGCGCCAGCAGCCGAGCCCCCCAAGATACGCAGTATTTT. This gives the protein CASSRAPQDTQYF.

In DNA form, the CDR3 reads TGTGCCAGCAGGCGGACTAGCGCGGAGACCCAGTACTTC. This sequence encodes CASRRTSAETQYF. The chain employs TRBV6-5 and TRBJ2-5; 9 bases fit TRBD2. This CDR3 has 13 residues. Trimming removed 6 bases from V and 5 bases from J; junction bases left unmatched: 4. Per the germline V gene, CDR1 is MNHEY and CDR2 is SVGAGI.

CDR3 residues: CASRDTGTGVTEAFF. In DNA, the CDR3 is TGTGCCAGCAGAGACACCGGGACAGGGGTCACTGAAGCTTTCTTT. V and J are TRBV7-9 and TRBJ1-1, with 10 bases aligning to TRBD1. The germline V gene has CDR1 SEHNR and CDR2 FQNEAQ (reference sequence). The CDR3 totals 15 residues. Germline trimming cut 6 bases from V and 4 bases from J; bases unmatched to any gene: 8.

The chain recombines TRBV6-1 with TRBJ2-2, with D tentatively TRBD2 (5 bases). V was cut by 2 bases and J by 5 bases, with 12 bases left in between. Germline CDR1 reads MNHNS; CDR2 reads SASEGT. The CDR3 contains 15 residues. CDR3 protein: CASSETGSGTGELFF. DNA of the CDR3: TGTGCCAGCAGTGAAACGGGAAGTGGTACCGGGGAGCTGTTTTTT.

This chain uses TRBV2 with TRBJ1-2, with a possible D match to TRBD1 (6 bases). This CDR3 is built from 14 residues. Trimming took 4 bases from V and 1 from J, leaving 10 bases between them. Germline-derived CDR1 and CDR2 are SNHLY and FYNNEI. The CDR3 DNA sequence: TGTGCCAGCAGTGGATCGGACAGTAACTATGGCTACACCTTC. Translation gives CASSGSDSNYGYTF.

V usage is TRBV18 and J usage is TRBJ2-7, with 10 bases identical to TRBD2. The ends lost 8 bases at V and 0 bases at J; junction bases unmatched: 10. The CDR3 extends over 16 amino acids. Germline CDR1 reads KGHSH; CDR2 reads LQKENI. CDR3 region: CASPTSGSGSSYEQYV. In DNA, the CDR3 is TGTGCCAGCCCGACTAGCGGGTCTGGGAGCTCCTACGAGCAGTACGTC.

The chain employs TRBV6-2 or TRBV6-3 and TRBJ2-2, with 7 bases that match TRBD2. Germline V gene sequence: CDR1 MNHEY, CDR2 SVGEGT. V was pared by 1 base and J by 1 base, with 6 bases of the junction left unmatched. This CDR3 comprises 17 residues. CDR3 amino acids: CASSYYPQRGNTGELFF. The CDR3 DNA follows: TGTGCCAGCAGTTACTACCCCCAGCGGGGGAACACCGGGGAGCTGTTTTTT.

This chain connects TRBV7-9 to TRBJ2-4, with 9 bases matching TRBD1. Trimming removed 0 bases from V and 9 bases from J; junction bases left unmatched: 9. From germline, CDR1 is SEHNR and CDR2 FQNEAQ (reference sequence). The CDR3 covers 16 residues. In DNA, the CDR3 is TGTGCCAGCAGCTTAGCGTTAGGACAGGGGTACGGCATTCAGTACTTC. Translation: CASSLALGQGYGIQYF.

This chain connects TRBV14 to TRBJ2-1, with D perhaps TRBD1 (6 bases). The CDR3 covers 14 residues. The germline V gene has CDR1 SGHDN and CDR2 FVKESK. V lost 0 bases, J lost 11 bases, and 14 bases lay in between. CDR3 in amino acids: CASSQDPGEVKQFF. CDR3 in DNA: TGTGCCAGCAGCCAAGATCCAGGGGAAGTTAAGCAGTTCTTC.

This chain links TRBV19 with TRBJ1-5; 8 nucleotides align to TRBD1. The CDR3 is 15 residues long. Losses at the gene ends were 5 bases for V and 4 bases for J; bases not matched to a gene: 7. Germline values: CDR1 LNHDA, CDR2 SQIVND (reference sequence). The CDR3 bases are TGTGCCAGTAGTCCCTTGGACAGGGCGAATCAGCCCCAGCATTTT. Encoded protein: CASSPLDRANQPQHF. The variable domain in full, completed from reference TRBV19 and TRBJ1-5, reads DGGITQSPKYLFRKEGQNVTLSCEQNLNHDAMYWYRQDPGQGLRLIYYSQIVNDFQKGDIAEGYSVSREKKESFPLTVTSAQKNPTAFYLCASSPLDRANQPQHFGDGTRLSIL.

The chain is built from TRBV19 and TRBJ2-7, with D maybe TRBD1 (6 bases). The V and J ends lost 0 bases and 6 bases respectively, with 9 bases between them. The length of the CDR3 is 13 residues. Germline values: CDR1 LNHDA, CDR2 SQIVND (reference sequence). CDR3 nucleotide sequence: TGTGCCAGTAGTATAGAACAGGGATCCGAGCAGTACTTC. Amino acids: CASSIEQGSEQYF.

This sequence joins TRBV28 and TRBJ1-5, with D unresolved. Between the trimmed V and J ends, which lost 3 bases and 2 bases, there was a span of 11 bases. The CDR3 runs to 15 residues. CDR1 MDHEN and CDR2 SYDVKM come from the germline V gene. CDR3 sequence (DNA): TGTGCCAGCAGTTTCGCCGGGGAGGGCAATCAGCCCCAGCATTTT. Translated, it gives CASSFAGEGNQPQHF.

V usage is TRBV6-5 and J usage is TRBJ1-6, with D hard to call. Germline CDR1 reads MNHEY; CDR2 reads SVGAGI. V shed 4 bases and J shed 7 bases, with 8 bases lying between them. The CDR3 length is 13 residues. The CDR3 DNA sequence: TGTGCCAGCAGTTCGTCTCCGAATTCACCCCTCCACTTT. Translating it yields CASSSSPNSPLHF.

This sequence joins TRBV6-1 and TRBJ1-5; no reliable D call. The V gene lost 2 bases and the J gene lost 6 bases, with 14 bases spanning the gap. The CDR3 covers 15 residues. Germline V gene data show CDR1 as MNHNS and CDR2 as SASEGT. The CDR3 sequence: CASSERRAFGQPQHF. CDR3 nucleotide sequence: TGTGCCAGCAGTGAACGCCGCGCCTTTGGTCAGCCCCAGCATTTT.

The chain uses TRBV5-1 and TRBJ1-4; 10 nucleotides line up with TRBD1. The germline gives CDR1 SGHRS, CDR2 YFSETQ. CDR3 length: 15 amino acids. With V trimmed by 4 bases and J by 9 bases, 9 bases remained unmatched. CDR3 sequence: CASSLGDRGLQKLFF. CDR3 sequence (DNA): TGCGCCAGCAGCCTGGGGGACAGGGGATTACAAAAACTGTTTTTT.